This T cell receptor (beta chain) was sequenced in a study of T cells in Graves' hyperthyroidism and ophthalmopathy. Study in general: Any treatment followed the collection of peripheral blood at initial diagnosis.

Uncontrolled infection, other autoimmune disease, pregnancy or lactation led to exclusion. When hyperthyroidism was first diagnosed, the blood sample was taken, preceding any ophthalmopathy symptoms. Amplification yielded TCR beta CDR3 regions, with RNA transcripts as the source. The TCR CDR3 first-round RT-PCR relied on the HTBI primer set. TCRdb used MiXCR to reprocess the multiplex PCR reads, holding one entry per CDR3 protein. The table lists under 200,000 distinct CDR3 sequences, around 8.9% of them singletons. There are many counts of this clonotype. The sequence was collected from a woman in her late teens or twenties with Graves' hyperthyroidism that later progressed to Graves' ophthalmopathy. The sample was blood.

CDR3 DNA: TGTGCCAGCAGCTTAGGAAGCGGGATCCCCACCGGGGAGCTGTTTTTT. Its translation is CASSLGSGIPTGELFF. The chain carries TRBV7-2 and TRBJ2-2; 7 positions match TRBD2. CDR3 size: 16 residues. The ends lost 1 base at V and 4 bases at J; junction bases unmatched: 6. CDR1 and CDR2 (germline): SGHTA, FQGNSA.